This T cell receptor beta chain was sequenced for a study of CXCR3-negative and CXCR3-positive naive CD8 T cells (dated by TCRdb to 2018 to 2020). Turning to the overall study: Roughly 130 million TRB reads were obtained in total, roughly 1.5 +/- 0.3 million reads per library. The diversity and physicochemical repertoire analyses included 11 donors pooled from two independent experiments. Naive subsets from 5 or 6 donors and memory cells from 3 donors were included in the TRBV-TRBJ cluster analysis. The paper's findings and limits, for the study overall: Because surface CD5, which has been linked to self-reactivity in mice, was comparable between naive subsets, TCR interaction strength was also inferred from TRB CDR3 physicochemical properties. Repertoire diversity was comparably high in both naive subsets but much lower in memory CD8+ T cells. Within the same donor, TRBV-TRBJ usage looked similar between naive CXCR3-negative and CXCR3-positive cells, but memory cells had distinct patterns. Freshly isolated PBMCs were used for most assays because CXCR3 expression went down partially after cryopreservation.

The CDR3 covers 15 residues, taking in both the cysteine and the phenylalanine. Nucleotide data are not available. Per the germline V gene (reference sequence), DFQATT is the CDR1 and SNEGSKA is the CDR2. A note on this clonotype: Its antigen remains unidentified.

For each CD8+ T cell subset, flow sorting was done in triplicate, and under 350,000 cells per subset went directly into RLT lysis buffer. Peripheral blood mononuclear cells were isolated from buffy coats by standard density gradient centrifugation. Total RNA was extracted from sorted cells with an RNeasy Mini Kit. Data came from a NextSeq 550. The Human TCR Profiling Kit (MiLaboratory) was used to prepare UMI-labeled 5' RACE TRB cDNA libraries. cDNA synthesis used the entire amount of extracted RNA, and PCR amplification then used the entire amount of cDNA produced. Libraries were prepared in parallel with an identical number of PCR cycles. The authors' pipeline ran thus. With a minimum of two reads required per UMI, MIGEC and MiXCR pulled out about 50,000 +/- 10,000 unique UMI-labeled TRB cDNA molecules from each library. On average, each library contained approximately 40,000 +/- 10,000 functional in-frame TRB CDR3 nucleotide clonotypes without stop codons. Diversity metrics, including normalized Shannon-Wiener and Chao1, were computed in VDJtools after downsampling to 5000 UMI-labeled TRB molecules per sample. Clonotype-size-weighted physicochemical properties of the central five CDR3 residues (interaction energy, strength, volume and Kidera factor 4) were computed in VDJtools. Reads reprocessed by TCRdb are summarized as one entry per CDR3 protein sequence, and DNA is absent. None of the V and J calls come from the authors' own analysis; TCRdb made them. This sample's listing comprises about 40,000 distinct CDR3 sequences. The ten most abundant clones make up 7% to 8% of the sample.

Source material: memory CD8+ T cells from blood. The cell subset or site label, as the study defines it: conventional CD8+ memory T cells (TMEM), sorted as controls. The sequence derives from a human donor in good health. Some clones in this sample may be carry-over from other donors' samples. Recombination linked TRBV20-1 to TRBJ2-4; TCRdb returns TRBD1, unconfirmable since there is no DNA. This receptor has the CDR3 CSASVRGDPKNIQYF.